Listed below are T cell receptor beta chains from one sample, sequenced in a study of cytomegalovirus exposure and HLA in healthy donors. Generated by immunoSEQ multiplex PCR, the TCRdb table keeps only in-frame clones and is missing some. In the table there are approximately 160,000 clones, about 84% of which are singletons. Specimen: PBMCs. Receptor source: a man aged 18 to 29 in good health and CMV-seronegative. CDR3s include the opening cysteine and the closing phenylalanine or tryptophan. The D gene is left open where the match is weak. Part of the rows lack a size; the others show once, few, many or a class for expanded clones.

clone_size: once
v_call: TRBV5-8
j_call: TRBJ1-5
cdr3_length: 13
d_call: TRBD1
cdr3_nt: TGTGCCAGCGGCACAGGGGGAGGTCAGCCCCAGCATTTT
cdr3_aa: CASGTGGGQPQHF

clone_size: -
v_call: TRBV5-1
j_call: TRBJ2-3
cdr3_length: 15
d_call: TRBD2
cdr3_nt: TGCGCCAGCAGCCCTAGCGGCAAAGCCACAGATACGCAGTATTTT
cdr3_aa: CASSPSGKATDTQYF

clone_size: -
v_call: TRBV7-9
j_call: TRBJ1-3
cdr3_length: 19
d_call: TRBD1
cdr3_nt: TGTTCCAGCAGTCGTACCCTCCCACCGGGACAGAGCTCTGGAAACACCATATATTTT
cdr3_aa: CSSSRTLPPGQSSGNTIYF

clone_size: -
v_call: TRBV4-1
j_call: TRBJ1-5
cdr3_length: 14
d_call: TRBD1
cdr3_nt: TGCGCCAGCAGCCAAGATACAGGGGACCAGCCCCAGCATTTT
cdr3_aa: CASSQDTGDQPQHF

clone_size: -
v_call: TRBV6-5
j_call: TRBJ2-7
cdr3_length: 13
d_call: TRBD1
cdr3_nt: TGTGCCAGCAGTAAGACAGGGTACGGCGAGCAGTACTTC
cdr3_aa: CASSKTGYGEQYF

clone_size: -
v_call: TRBV6-6
j_call: TRBJ2-5
cdr3_length: 14
d_call: -
cdr3_nt: TGTGCCAGCAGACCCCTCCAGGGATACGAGACCCAGTACTTC
cdr3_aa: CASRPLQGYETQYF

clone_size: -
v_call: TRBV18
j_call: TRBJ2-3
cdr3_length: 13
d_call: -
cdr3_nt: TGTGCCAGCCACTTTGGGGGGACAGATACGCAGTATTTT
cdr3_aa: CASHFGGTDTQYF

clone_size: -
v_call: TRBV19
j_call: TRBJ2-4
cdr3_length: 17
d_call: TRBD2
cdr3_nt: TGTGCCAGTAGTATAAAAGGGACTACATCAGCCAAAAACATTCAGTACTTC
cdr3_aa: CASSIKGTTSAKNIQYF

clone_size: -
v_call: TRBV6-4
j_call: TRBJ2-3
cdr3_length: 14
d_call: TRBD2
cdr3_nt: TGTGCCAGCAGTCTTTTTAGCGGGGGAGATACGCAGTATTTT
cdr3_aa: CASSLFSGGDTQYF

clone_size: -
v_call: TRBV18
j_call: TRBJ2-7
cdr3_length: 13
d_call: -
cdr3_nt: TGTGCCAGCTCGGATGACAGTAACTACGAGCAGTACTTC
cdr3_aa: CASSDDSNYEQYF

clone_size: -
v_call: TRBV2
j_call: TRBJ1-2
cdr3_length: 16
d_call: -
cdr3_nt: TGTGCCAGCAGCCTACAGGGATTTAGGAGCCCATATGGCTACACCTTC
cdr3_aa: CASSLQGFRSPYGYTF

clone_size: -
v_call: TRBV11-2
j_call: TRBJ2-1
cdr3_length: 15
d_call: TRBD2
cdr3_nt: TGTGCCAGCAGCTCCCAGCGGGGGGCCTACAATGAGCAGTTCTTC
cdr3_aa: CASSSQRGAYNEQFF

clone_size: -
v_call: TRBV11-1
j_call: TRBJ2-6
cdr3_length: 17
d_call: TRBD2
cdr3_nt: TGTGCCAGCAGCGTTCTAGCGGGGGGCACCGGGGCCAACGTCCTGACTTTC
cdr3_aa: CASSVLAGGTGANVLTF

clone_size: -
v_call: TRBV27
j_call: TRBJ2-5
cdr3_length: 17
d_call: TRBD2
cdr3_nt: TGTGCCAGCAGTTTACGGAAGGTAGCGGGGCTGCGAGAGACCCAGTACTTC
cdr3_aa: CASSLRKVAGLRETQYF

clone_size: -
v_call: TRBV7-9
j_call: TRBJ1-2
cdr3_length: 14
d_call: TRBD1
cdr3_nt: TGTGCCAGCATGCGGACAGGGGGGGATAAGGGCTACACCTTC
cdr3_aa: CASMRTGGDKGYTF

clone_size: -
v_call: TRBV25-1
j_call: TRBJ2-5
cdr3_length: 10
d_call: -
cdr3_nt: TGTGCCAGCGAAAGACAGAATAGGTACTTC
cdr3_aa: CASERQNRYF

clone_size: -
v_call: TRBV15
j_call: TRBJ2-3
cdr3_length: 15
d_call: TRBD1
cdr3_nt: TGTGCCACCAGCAGAGGACAGGGGGCCACAGATACGCAGTATTTT
cdr3_aa: CATSRGQGATDTQYF

clone_size: -
v_call: TRBV5-1
j_call: TRBJ2-5
cdr3_length: 19
d_call: TRBD2
cdr3_nt: TGCGCCAGCACCCTGCGTCCACTTTTGGTGCGGGAGGGCCCAGAGACCCAGTACTTC
cdr3_aa: CASTLRPLLVREGPETQYF

clone_size: -
v_call: TRBV29-1
j_call: TRBJ1-6
cdr3_length: 17
d_call: TRBD1
cdr3_nt: TGCAGCGTTGAAAGGGGACAGGGGACTTTGGGTAATTCACCCCTCCACTTT
cdr3_aa: CSVERGQGTLGNSPLHF

clone_size: -
v_call: TRBV23-1
j_call: TRBJ1-2
cdr3_length: 14
d_call: -
cdr3_nt: TGCGCCAGCAGTCAGGGGGGGGGCCACTATGGCTACACCTTC
cdr3_aa: CASSQGGGHYGYTF

clone_size: -
v_call: TRBV4-1
j_call: TRBJ2-5
cdr3_length: 13
d_call: -
cdr3_nt: TGCGCCAGCAGCCAAGGAACACAAGAGACCCAGTACTTC
cdr3_aa: CASSQGTQETQYF

clone_size: -
v_call: TRBV7-2
j_call: TRBJ2-1
cdr3_length: 14
d_call: TRBD2
cdr3_nt: TGTGCCAGCAGCTGGCTAGCGGGGGTGGATGAGCAGTTCTTC
cdr3_aa: CASSWLAGVDEQFF

clone_size: -
v_call: TRBV5-4
j_call: TRBJ1-6
cdr3_length: 14
d_call: -
cdr3_nt: TGTGCCAGCAGCCCCCGGGGGTGGAATTCACCCCTCCACTTT
cdr3_aa: CASSPRGWNSPLHF

clone_size: -
v_call: TRBV5-1
j_call: TRBJ2-2
cdr3_length: 16
d_call: -
cdr3_nt: TGCGCCAGCAGCCCTCCGCAGGCTACGAACACCGGGGAGCTGTTTTTT
cdr3_aa: CASSPPQATNTGELFF

clone_size: -
v_call: TRBV2
j_call: TRBJ2-7
cdr3_length: 12
d_call: -
cdr3_nt: TGTGCCAGCAGAGAGACAGTTTACGAGCAGTACTTC
cdr3_aa: CASRETVYEQYF

clone_size: -
v_call: TRBV7-8
j_call: TRBJ2-7
cdr3_length: 15
d_call: -
cdr3_nt: TGTGCCAGCAGCCACTCGAGGACAGCCCCTTACGAGCAGTACTTC
cdr3_aa: CASSHSRTAPYEQYF

clone_size: -
v_call: TRBV28
j_call: TRBJ1-3
cdr3_length: 14
d_call: TRBD1
cdr3_nt: TGTGCCAGCAGTACCGGGACAGTAAGAAACACCATATATTTT
cdr3_aa: CASSTGTVRNTIYF

clone_size: -
v_call: TRBV6-5
j_call: TRBJ2-2
cdr3_length: 15
d_call: -
cdr3_nt: TGTGCCAGCAGTTACCTAAGTACGAACACCGGGGAGCTGTTTTTT
cdr3_aa: CASSYLSTNTGELFF

clone_size: -
v_call: TRBV25-1
j_call: TRBJ2-7
cdr3_length: 16
d_call: -
cdr3_nt: TGTGCCAGCTCGGGAGATCGACAGGGCCGATCCTACGAGCAGTACTTC
cdr3_aa: CASSGDRQGRSYEQYF

clone_size: -
v_call: TRBV5-1
j_call: TRBJ2-3
cdr3_length: 15
d_call: TRBD2
cdr3_nt: TGCGCCAGCAGCTTCGCGGGAGTAAGTACAGATACGCAGTATTTT
cdr3_aa: CASSFAGVSTDTQYF

clone_size: -
v_call: TRBV4-3
j_call: TRBJ1-2
cdr3_length: 13
d_call: -
cdr3_nt: TGCGCCAGCAGCCAAAGGACAGACTATGGCTACACCTTC
cdr3_aa: CASSQRTDYGYTF

clone_size: -
v_call: TRBV6-5
j_call: TRBJ1-3
cdr3_length: 12
d_call: -
cdr3_nt: TGTGCCAGCGGGGCCTCTGGAAACACCATATATTTT
cdr3_aa: CASGASGNTIYF

clone_size: -
v_call: TRBV5-1
j_call: TRBJ2-7
cdr3_length: 16
d_call: TRBD1
cdr3_nt: TGCGCCAGCAGCTCCCTCGGGGACAGTTGGAACTACGAGCAGTACTTC
cdr3_aa: CASSSLGDSWNYEQYF

clone_size: -
v_call: TRBV9
j_call: TRBJ2-1
cdr3_length: 15
d_call: -
cdr3_nt: TGTGCCAGCAGCGTAGACAATCTCCTTTACAATGAGCAGTTCTTC
cdr3_aa: CASSVDNLLYNEQFF

clone_size: -
v_call: TRBV18
j_call: TRBJ2-5
cdr3_length: 15
d_call: TRBD1
cdr3_nt: TGTGCCAGCTCACCACAGGGGGCCGTCCAAGAGACCCAGTACTTC
cdr3_aa: CASSPQGAVQETQYF

clone_size: -
v_call: TRBV10-1
j_call: TRBJ1-3
cdr3_length: 15
d_call: -
cdr3_nt: TGCGCCAGCAGTGCGGGACTGATCTCTGGAAACACCATATATTTT
cdr3_aa: CASSAGLISGNTIYF

clone_size: -
v_call: TRBV15
j_call: TRBJ2-2
cdr3_length: 16
d_call: -
cdr3_nt: TGTGCCACCAGCAGAGACCCAACGCAACTGTTCGGGGAGCTGTTTTTT
cdr3_aa: CATSRDPTQLFGELFF

clone_size: -
v_call: TRBV4-2
j_call: TRBJ2-1
cdr3_length: 16
d_call: -
cdr3_nt: TGTGCCAGCAGCCAAGATCTAAGCCTCCAACACAATGAGCAGTTCTTC
cdr3_aa: CASSQDLSLQHNEQFF

clone_size: -
v_call: TRBV7-2
j_call: TRBJ1-2
cdr3_length: 12
d_call: -
cdr3_nt: TGTGCCAGCAGCGGGACATTTCAGGGCTACACCTTC
cdr3_aa: CASSGTFQGYTF

clone_size: -
v_call: TRBV9
j_call: TRBJ1-6
cdr3_length: 14
d_call: -
cdr3_nt: TGTGCCAGCAGTCAACAAACATCCGGGACACCCCTCCACTTT
cdr3_aa: CASSQQTSGTPLHF

clone_size: -
v_call: TRBV19
j_call: TRBJ2-5
cdr3_length: 15
d_call: TRBD1
cdr3_nt: TGTGCCAGTAGTAGAAAGACAGGGGGGTCAGAGACCCAGTACTTC
cdr3_aa: CASSRKTGGSETQYF

clone_size: few
v_call: TRBV11-3
j_call: TRBJ1-1
cdr3_length: 16
d_call: -
cdr3_nt: TGTGCCAGCAGCTACGAGCCGGGGACTGCGAACACTGAAGCTTTCTTT
cdr3_aa: CASSYEPGTANTEAFF

clone_size: -
v_call: TRBV7-9
j_call: TRBJ1-6
cdr3_length: 14
d_call: -
cdr3_nt: TGTGCCAGCAGCGAGGGCCGGGGAGGTTCACCCCTCCACTTT
cdr3_aa: CASSEGRGGSPLHF

clone_size: -
v_call: TRBV12-5
j_call: TRBJ2-1
cdr3_length: 14
d_call: -
cdr3_nt: TGTGCTAGTGGTCACCGGACAGCCGCAAATGAGCAGTTCTTC
cdr3_aa: CASGHRTAANEQFF

clone_size: -
v_call: TRBV30
j_call: TRBJ1-5
cdr3_length: 13
d_call: -
cdr3_nt: TGTGCCTGGAGTGTAGGGGTAGATCAGCCCCAGCATTTT
cdr3_aa: CAWSVGVDQPQHF

clone_size: -
v_call: TRBV10-3
j_call: TRBJ2-3
cdr3_length: 16
d_call: -
cdr3_nt: TGTGCCATCAGTGAGTCGACTGAGCGAATCACAGATACGCAGTATTTT
cdr3_aa: CAISESTERITDTQYF